This TCR beta chain was obtained from a study of T cells after posttransplantation cyclophosphamide. Notes on this clone: Its antigen is still unknown.

Cyclophosphamide on days +3 and +4 followed busulfan-fludarabine conditioning and a marrow graft. Using immunoSEQ multiplex PCR, the repertoire was profiled, and TCRdb retains in-frame clones only, with some absent. Here the sample spans roughly 12,000 clones, 85% to 95% being singletons. Study findings and constraints: Recipient CMV seropositivity and CMV reactivation strongly tracked TRB clonality. TRB overlap between skin or GI tissue T cells and blood was limited.

The CDR3 length is 16 residues. J gave up 0 bases and V 1 base, and 3 bases lay outside the gene matches. Germline V CDR1 and CDR2: SGHRS, YFSETQ. The chain couples TRBV5-1 to TRBJ2-1; 8 nucleotides line up with TRBD1. The sequence derives from a female patient between 30 and 40 years old who received an allogeneic stem cell transplant from an unrelated donor, was CMV-positive, and had no GVHD. Some T cells may originate from the graft donor. Material: PBMCs, obtained after allogeneic stem cell transplant with posttransplant cyclophosphamide. The CDR3 reads CASSLQTGVSYNEQFF. CDR3 coding DNA: TGCGCCAGCAGCTTGCAGACAGGGGTCTCCTACAATGAGCAGTTCTTC.